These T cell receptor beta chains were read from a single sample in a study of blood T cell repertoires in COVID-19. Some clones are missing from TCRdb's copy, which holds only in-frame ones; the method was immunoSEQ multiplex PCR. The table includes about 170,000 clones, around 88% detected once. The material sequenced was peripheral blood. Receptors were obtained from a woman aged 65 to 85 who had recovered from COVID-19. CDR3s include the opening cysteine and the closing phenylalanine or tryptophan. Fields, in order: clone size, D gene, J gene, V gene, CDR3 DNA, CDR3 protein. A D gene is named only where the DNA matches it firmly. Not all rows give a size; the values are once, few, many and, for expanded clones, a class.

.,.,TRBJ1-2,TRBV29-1,TGCAGCGTTGAGGTAGCCCGCGGCTACACCTTC,CSVEVARGYTF
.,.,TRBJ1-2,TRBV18,TGTGCCAGCTCAGACGGGCGTCAAGGGGCAGTAACGAACTATGGCTACACCTTC,CASSDGRQGAVTNYGYTF
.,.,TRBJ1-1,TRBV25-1,TGTGCCAGCAGTCCGCGCGGGGGGAGGACTGAAGCTTTCTTT,CASSPRGGRTEAFF
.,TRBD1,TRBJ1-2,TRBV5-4,TGTGCCAGCAGCTGGACAGGGACCCACTATGGCTACACCTTC,CASSWTGTHYGYTF
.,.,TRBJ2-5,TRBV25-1,TGTGCCAGCAGTGAGCCCGCGAGGACCCAGTACTTC,CASSEPARTQYF
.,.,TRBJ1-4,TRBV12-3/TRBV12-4,TGTGCCAGCAGTTTATTCGGGAATGAAAAACTGTTTTTT,CASSLFGNEKLFF
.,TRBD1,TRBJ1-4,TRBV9,TGTGCCAGCAGCGTAGAAGGGACAGGGGTTGGGGAAAAACTGTTTTTT,CASSVEGTGVGEKLFF
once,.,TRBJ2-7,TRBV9,TGTGCCAGCAGCGTAGCTACCCAGGCTATTCCCTACGAGCAGTACTTC,CASSVATQAIPYEQYF
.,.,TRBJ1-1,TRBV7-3,TGTGCCAGCAGCTTCTCAGGGAACACTGAAGCTTTCTTT,CASSFSGNTEAFF
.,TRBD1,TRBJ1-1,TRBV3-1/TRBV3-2,TGTGCCAGCGGGCGACAGGGGGAAACTGAAGCTTTCTTT,CASGRQGETEAFF
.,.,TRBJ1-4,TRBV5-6,TGTGCCAGCAGCCGGGGGGATATGAGGGAAAAACTGTTTTTT,CASSRGDMREKLFF
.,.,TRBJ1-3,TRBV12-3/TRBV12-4,TGTGCCAGCAGTTTTCGTGCTGGAAACACCATATATTTT,CASSFRAGNTIYF
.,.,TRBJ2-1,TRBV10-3,TGTGCCATCAGTTCCCGGACAGGGAGGGATGAGCAGTTCTTC,CAISSRTGRDEQFF
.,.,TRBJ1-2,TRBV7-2,TGTGCCAGCAGCTTAGGGGGCGGGAACAAAATCTATGGCTACACCTTC,CASSLGGGNKIYGYTF
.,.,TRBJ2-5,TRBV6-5,TGTGCCAGTACTCCGTACCAAGAGACCCAGTACTTC,CASTPYQETQYF
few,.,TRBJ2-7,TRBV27,TGTGCCAGCAGCCACTCCTACGAGCAGTACTTC,CASSHSYEQYF